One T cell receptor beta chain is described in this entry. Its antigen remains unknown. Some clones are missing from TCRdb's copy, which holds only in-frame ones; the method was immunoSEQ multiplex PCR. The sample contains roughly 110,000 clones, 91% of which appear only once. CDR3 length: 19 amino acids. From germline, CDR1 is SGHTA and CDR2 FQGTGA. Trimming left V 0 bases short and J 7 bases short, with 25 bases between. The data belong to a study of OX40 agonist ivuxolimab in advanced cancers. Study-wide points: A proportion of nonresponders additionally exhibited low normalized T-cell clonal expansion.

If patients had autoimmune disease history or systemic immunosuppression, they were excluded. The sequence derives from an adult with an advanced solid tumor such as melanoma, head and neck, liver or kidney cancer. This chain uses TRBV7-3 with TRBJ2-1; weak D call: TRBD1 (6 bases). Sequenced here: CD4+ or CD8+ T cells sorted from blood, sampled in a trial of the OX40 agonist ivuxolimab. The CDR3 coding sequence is TGTGCCAGCAGCTTAACCCATACTTCAGGGGCTCAGCGAGTTAATGAGCAGTTCTTC. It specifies CASSLTHTSGAQRVNEQFF.